A few counts support the clone carrying this T cell receptor (beta chain). Its antigen remains unknown. This CDR3 is 16 amino acids long. Trimming removed 6 bases at V and 1 base at J, with 16 bases between. This sample is drawn from a study of response to subunit inactivated influenza vaccine. General study results and limits: Authors proposed each seasonal influenza vaccination draws in few new T cells.

TCRdb itself ran the RT-PCR reads through MiXCR, one entry per CDR3 protein. The table shows approximately 520,000 distinct CDR3 sequences, with approximately 15% occurring only once. The chain links TRBV12-3 or TRBV12-4 to TRBJ2-1, with a weak D call TRBD1 (8 bases). Sample: CD4+ T cells sorted from PBMCs, taken 23 to 25 months after vaccination. This TCR came from a man aged 50 to 69 who received an inactivated influenza vaccine. In nucleotides, the CDR3 is TGTGCCAGCAGACTACAGGGGGGGAGGTCCTACAATGAGCAGTTCTTC. It specifies CASRLQGGRSYNEQFF.